These 25 T cell receptor beta chains originate from one sample sequenced in a study of blood T cell repertoires in COVID-19. Sequencing was performed with immunoSEQ multiplex PCR; in TCRdb, only in-frame clones are kept and a portion is missing. The sample gives about 270,000 clones, around 81% of which show up once; roughly 2.9% is in the top ten. Specimen: peripheral blood. The receptor source for this set is a woman in her sixties or seventies with active or convalescent COVID-19.

This chain uses TRBV9 with TRBJ2-1; TRBD1 matches at 10 bases. Germline CDR1 reads SGDLS; CDR2 reads YYNGEE. The CDR3 is made up of 14 amino acids. Trimming took 2 bases from V and 7 from J; bases not matched to a gene: 3. The CDR3 region has the DNA TGTGCCAGCAGCGTTAGACAGGGGGCGAATGAGCAGTTCTTC. It codes for CASSVRQGANEQFF.

V is TRBV18 and J is TRBJ2-6; D is possibly TRBD2 (6 bases). V was clipped by 6 bases and J by 4 bases, with 13 bases between them. The germline gives CDR1 KGHSH, CDR2 LQKENI. There are 15 residues in the CDR3. The CDR3 DNA is TGTGCCAGCTCCCCTACCGCGGGAGGGGCCAACGTCCTGACTTTC. Encoded protein: CASSPTAGGANVLTF.

About this clone itself: In the same sample, other DNA sequences code for this CDR3. The DNA of the CDR3 is TGTGCCAGCTCACCCGGGACAGGGGAGGGATCACCCCTCCACTTT. Its translation: CASSPGTGEGSPLHF. The genes are TRBV18 and TRBJ1-6; 10 positions match TRBD1. In germline, CDR1 is KGHSH, CDR2 LQKENI. Germline trimming cut 3 bases from V and 10 bases from J; bases unmatched to any gene: 6. The CDR3 is 15 residues long.

This clone was detected once. The chain couples TRBV5-4 to TRBJ1-1, with D maybe TRBD1 (6 bases). This CDR3 region has 13 residues. Trimming took 4 bases from V and 9 from J, leaving 16 bases between them. In germline, CDR1 is SGHNT, CDR2 YYREEE (reference sequence). CDR3 bases: TGTGCCAGCAGCGGGGAAGGCCGGGACAAAGCTTTCTTT. It codes for CASSGEGRDKAFF.

The chain carries TRBV10-3 and TRBJ1-6; 11 positions match TRBD1. Germline V gene sequence: CDR1 ENHRY, CDR2 SYGVKD. The CDR3 is made up of 17 amino acids. The V segment lost 2 bases and the J segment 6 bases; nucleotides outside the gene matches: 6. CDR3 coding DNA: TGTGCCATCAGTGAGGTTGGGACAGGGGGTGGTAATTCACCCCTCCACTTT. It encodes CAISEVGTGGGNSPLHF.

The chain combines TRBV7-3 with TRBJ2-3; TRBD2 might be the D (5 bases). The CDR3 runs 14 residues. The germline V gene encodes CDR1 SGHTA and CDR2 FQGTGA. The V end was cut by 4 bases, the J end by 6 bases, with 14 bases between. The CDR3 sequence: CASSSGLREDTQYF. Here the CDR3 DNA reads TGTGCCAGCAGCTCCGGACTGCGCGAGGATACGCAGTATTTT.

In DNA form, the CDR3 reads TGCGCCAGCAGCCAACCAGCGACAGGAGCCTACGAGCAGTACTTC. This codes for CASSQPATGAYEQYF. The rearrangement links TRBV4-1 to TRBJ2-7, with D tentatively TRBD1 (6 bases). Between the trimmed V and J ends, which lost 2 bases and 2 bases, there was a span of 13 bases. The CDR3 sequence is 15 residues long. The V gene's germline CDR1 is MGHRA and CDR2 YSYEKL.

V gene TRBV15 combines with J gene TRBJ2-3, with TRBD2 matching over 16 bases. Per the germline V gene, CDR1 is LNHNV and CDR2 is YYDKDF (reference sequence). The CDR3 is 18 amino acids. The J segment lost 1 base and the V segment lost 5 bases, leaving 6 bases of the junction unmatched. The CDR3 sequence: CATSWGLAGGPGTDTQYF. The CDR3 DNA follows: TGTGCCACCAGCTGGGGACTAGCGGGGGGGCCGGGCACAGATACGCAGTATTTT.

V and J are TRBV6-6 and TRBJ1-5; tentatively, D is TRBD1 (5 bases). CDR3 length equals 15 residues. The V end was cut by 2 bases, the J end by 10 bases, with 18 bases between. Germline lookup yields CDR1 MNHNY and CDR2 SVGAGI (reference sequence). This CDR3 reads CASSYRREEGYPQHF. The DNA for the CDR3 is TGTGCCAGCAGTTACCGGCGGGAGGAGGGGTATCCCCAGCATTTT.

This clone was detected only once. The V call is TRBV5-4, the J call TRBJ1-1; D gene ambiguous. Germline loops: CDR1 SGHNT, CDR2 YYREEE (reference sequence). This CDR3 comprises 13 residues. Trimming removed 4 bases at V and 8 bases at J, with 15 bases between. DNA of the CDR3: TGTGCCAGCAGCCCCCCGGGTGGTGGGGAAGCTTTCTTT. Translated, it gives CASSPPGGGEAFF.

The chain's CDR3 is CAISTGTGLDEQYF. For the CDR3, the DNA is TGTGCCATCAGTACCGGGACAGGGTTGGACGAGCAGTACTTC. The V and J genes are TRBV10-3 and TRBJ2-7; 9 nucleotides match TRBD1. The CDR3 has 14 residues. V lost 5 bases and J lost 5; bases outside the gene matches: 7. Germline CDR1 and CDR2: ENHRY and SYGVKD.

The chain combines TRBV7-2 with TRBJ1-3; D uncertain. The V gene lost 1 base and the J gene lost 0 bases, with 10 bases spanning the gap. Germline V gene data show CDR1 as SGHTA and CDR2 as FQGNSA. The CDR3 loop spans 16 amino acids. Here the CDR3 DNA reads TGTGCCAGCAGCTTAGGGTGGGAGTTCTCTGGAAACACCATATATTTT. Its protein is CASSLGWEFSGNTIYF.

This chain's CDR3 is CASSSTVNYGYTF. In DNA, the CDR3 is TGTGCCAGCAGTTCAACAGTTAACTATGGCTACACCTTC. The genes are TRBV12-3 or TRBV12-4 and TRBJ1-2; D remains unclear. The CDR3 is 13 amino acids. V shed 4 bases and J shed 1 base, with 7 bases lying between them.

This clone was counted a few times. V gene TRBV5-1 combines with J gene TRBJ2-7, with 9 bases lining up with TRBD1. The V gene end was trimmed by 4 bases and the J gene end by 2 bases; junction bases not matched to a gene: 4. The CDR3 is 14 residues long. Germline lookup yields CDR1 SGHRS and CDR2 YFSETQ. The CDR3 protein is CASSQDRGAYEQYF. The CDR3 nucleotides are TGCGCCAGCAGCCAAGACAGGGGGGCCTACGAGCAGTACTTC.

Concerning this clone: Other DNA sequences in this sample translate to the same CDR3. The V gene is TRBV5-1, the J gene TRBJ2-5, with D possibly TRBD2 on 5 matching bases. V lost 2 bases to trimming and J lost 1 base, with 9 bases between them. Germline CDR1 reads SGHRS; CDR2 reads YFSETQ. The CDR3 spans 14 residues. CDR3 in amino acids: CASSLGRGQETQYF. The CDR3 bases are TGCGCCAGCAGCTTAGGCCGGGGCCAAGAGACCCAGTACTTC.

On this clone: Other DNA sequences of this sample code for an identical CDR3. This sequence joins TRBV18 and TRBJ2-7; D might be TRBD2 (6 bases). This CDR3 region has 13 residues. V dropped 3 bases and J dropped 3 bases, with 9 bases sitting between them. Germline CDR1 KGHSH, CDR2 LQKENI. CDR3 sequence: CASSPGGVYEQYF. CDR3 nucleotide sequence: TGTGCCAGCTCACCCGGCGGGGTCTACGAGCAGTACTTC.

The CDR3 spells CASSLFEPGQGYNSPLHF. CDR3 nucleotides: TGTGCCAGCAGCCTCTTCGAGCCGGGACAGGGTTACAATTCACCCCTCCACTTT. V and J are TRBV14 and TRBJ1-6; 9 bases match TRBD1. The CDR3 is 18 residues long. Germline loops: CDR1 SGHDN, CDR2 FVKESK. J gave up 7 bases and V 4 bases, and 14 bases lay outside the gene matches.

The rearrangement uses TRBV7-2 and TRBJ1-3; 7 nucleotides align to TRBD1. The CDR3 has 14 amino acids. After removal of 5 bases from V and 2 bases from J, the junction contained 3 bases not matched to a gene. Germline V gene lookup returns CDR1 SGHTA and CDR2 FQGNSA. The CDR3, as DNA: TGTGCCAGCAGCCAAAGGGGGCCTGGAAACACCATATATTTT. As protein: CASSQRGPGNTIYF.

The genes are TRBV7-7 and TRBJ1-1; possible D gene TRBD1, 6 bases. Germline CDR1 is SSHAT and CDR2 is FNYEAQ (reference sequence). The CDR3 consists of 16 residues. Trimming cost V 6 bases and J 1 base, with 18 bases left between them. The CDR3 region is CASRLLGGRENTEAFF. In DNA form, the CDR3 reads TGTGCCAGCAGACTATTAGGGGGAAGGGAGAACACTGAAGCTTTCTTT.

The chain uses TRBV4-3 and TRBJ2-3; TRBD1 agrees at 8 bases. Germline V gene lookup returns CDR1 LGHNA and CDR2 YSLEER. V dropped 4 bases and J dropped 3; count of bases not matched to a gene: 6. The CDR3 is 15 amino acids. In DNA, the CDR3 is TGCGCCAGCAGCCGTCGGACAGGGAGTACAGATACGCAGTATTTT. Its protein product is CASSRRTGSTDTQYF.

The chain joins TRBV29-1 to TRBJ2-4; perhaps TRBD2 as D (6 bases). Looked up from germline, CDR1 is SQVTM and CDR2 is ANQGSEA. The CDR3 is 13 residues long. V lost 1 base and J 9 bases, leaving 13 bases between the germline ends. The CDR3 nucleotides read TGCAGCGTTGAAGTGGAGGGTTACGGCATTCAGTACTTC. Its protein product is CSVEVEGYGIQYF.

The CDR3 nucleotides read TGTGCCACCAGCAGAGCCCGGGTGGAGCATGAGCAGTTCTTC. Translated: CATSRARVEHEQFF. The chain joins TRBV15 to TRBJ2-1; D gene ambiguous. Germline CDR1 is LNHNV and CDR2 is YYDKDF (reference sequence). Trimming pared 1 base from V and 8 bases from J, leaving 12 bases between. This CDR3 contains 14 residues.

The chain joins TRBV5-4 to TRBJ2-5, with 11 positions matching TRBD2. The V and J ends lost 0 bases and 2 bases, in that order; junction bases with no gene match: 3. The CDR3 spans 16 residues. Germline lookup yields CDR1 SGHNT and CDR2 YYREEE (reference sequence). The CDR3 loop reads CASSLETSGVQETQYF. CDR3 sequence (DNA): TGTGCCAGCAGCTTGGAGACTAGCGGGGTACAAGAGACCCAGTACTTC.

The rearrangement uses TRBV4-2 and TRBJ2-2; D ambiguous. V lost 0 bases and J lost 5, with 10 bases in between. Per germline, CDR1 LGHNA and CDR2 YNFKEQ. The CDR3 covers 15 residues. The CDR3 DNA follows: TGTGCCAGCAGCCAAGAGGTTGGGCTGACCGGGGAGCTGTTTTTT. Encoded protein: CASSQEVGLTGELFF.

The J gene is TRBJ2-3, the V gene TRBV9, with 7 bases fitting TRBD2. The V segment lost 4 bases and the J segment 0 bases; nucleotides outside the gene matches: 5. Germline V gene lookup returns CDR1 SGDLS and CDR2 YYNGEE. The CDR3 runs 15 residues. The CDR3 loop is CASSSGAGSTDTQYF. CDR3 coding DNA: TGTGCCAGCAGCTCGGGAGCGGGAAGCACAGATACGCAGTATTTT.